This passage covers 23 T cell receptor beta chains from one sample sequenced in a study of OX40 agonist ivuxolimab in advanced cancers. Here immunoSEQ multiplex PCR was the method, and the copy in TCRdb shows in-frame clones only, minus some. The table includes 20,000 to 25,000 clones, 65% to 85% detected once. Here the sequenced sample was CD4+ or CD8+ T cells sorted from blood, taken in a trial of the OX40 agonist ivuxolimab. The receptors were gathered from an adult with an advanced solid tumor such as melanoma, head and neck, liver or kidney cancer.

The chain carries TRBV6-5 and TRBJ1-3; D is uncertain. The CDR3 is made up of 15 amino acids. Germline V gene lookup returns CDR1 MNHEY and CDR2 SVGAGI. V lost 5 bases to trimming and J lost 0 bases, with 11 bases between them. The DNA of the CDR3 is TGTGCCAGCAGTCCCCACGGTCCCTCTGGAAACACCATATATTTT. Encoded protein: CASSPHGPSGNTIYF.

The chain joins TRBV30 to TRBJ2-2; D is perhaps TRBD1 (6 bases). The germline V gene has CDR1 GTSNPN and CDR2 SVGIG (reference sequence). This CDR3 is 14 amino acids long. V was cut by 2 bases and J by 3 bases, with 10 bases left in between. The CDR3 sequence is CAWSWGLDTGELFF. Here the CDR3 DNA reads TGTGCCTGGAGTTGGGGGCTGGACACCGGGGAGCTGTTTTTT.

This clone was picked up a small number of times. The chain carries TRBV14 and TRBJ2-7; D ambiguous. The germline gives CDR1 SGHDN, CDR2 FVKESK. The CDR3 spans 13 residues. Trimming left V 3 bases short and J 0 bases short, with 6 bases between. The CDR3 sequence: CASSQWHSYEQYF. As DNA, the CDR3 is TGTGCCAGCAGCCAGTGGCACTCCTACGAGCAGTACTTC.

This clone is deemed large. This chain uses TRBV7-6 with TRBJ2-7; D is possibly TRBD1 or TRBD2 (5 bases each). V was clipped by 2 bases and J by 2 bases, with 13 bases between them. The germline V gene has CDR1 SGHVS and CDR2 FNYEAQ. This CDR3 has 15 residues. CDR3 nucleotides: TGTGCCAGCAGCTTAATCGGGACGGAGGCCTACGAGCAGTACTTC. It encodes CASSLIGTEAYEQYF.

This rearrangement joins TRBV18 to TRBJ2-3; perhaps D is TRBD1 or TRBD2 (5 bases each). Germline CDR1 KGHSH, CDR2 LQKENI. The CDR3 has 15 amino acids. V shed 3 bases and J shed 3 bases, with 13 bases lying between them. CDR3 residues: CASSPSRGETDTQYF. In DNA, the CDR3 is TGTGCCAGCTCACCCAGCCGGGGCGAAACAGATACGCAGTATTTT.

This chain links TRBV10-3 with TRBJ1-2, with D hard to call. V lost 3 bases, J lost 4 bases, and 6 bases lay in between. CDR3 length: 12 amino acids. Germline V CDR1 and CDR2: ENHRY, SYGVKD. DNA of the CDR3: TGTGCCATCAGTGACTCGACCTATGGCTACACCTTC. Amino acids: CAISDSTYGYTF.

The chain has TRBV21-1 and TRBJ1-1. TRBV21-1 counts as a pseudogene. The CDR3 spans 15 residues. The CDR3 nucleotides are TGTGCCAGCAGCAATCGCGGAATCGGGGGCACTGAAGCTTTCTTT. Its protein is CASSNRGIGGTEAFF.

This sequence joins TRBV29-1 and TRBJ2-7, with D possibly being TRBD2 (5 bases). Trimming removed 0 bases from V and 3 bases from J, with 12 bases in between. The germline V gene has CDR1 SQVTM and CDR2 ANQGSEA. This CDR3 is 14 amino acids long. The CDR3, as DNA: TGCAGCGTTGAAGATCGAGGGTTAAGCTACGAGCAGTACTTC. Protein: CSVEDRGLSYEQYF.

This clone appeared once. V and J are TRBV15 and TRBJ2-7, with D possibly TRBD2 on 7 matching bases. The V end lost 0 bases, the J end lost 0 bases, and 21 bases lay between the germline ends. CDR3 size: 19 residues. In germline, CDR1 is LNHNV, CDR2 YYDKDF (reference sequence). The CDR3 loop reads CATSRESHPEGGASYEQYF. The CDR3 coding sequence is TGTGCCACCAGCAGAGAATCGCACCCCGAAGGGGGGGCCTCCTACGAGCAGTACTTC.

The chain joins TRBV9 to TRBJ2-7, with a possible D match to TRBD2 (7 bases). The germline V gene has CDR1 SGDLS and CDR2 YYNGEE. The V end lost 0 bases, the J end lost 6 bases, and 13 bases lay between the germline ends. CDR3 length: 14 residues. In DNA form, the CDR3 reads TGTGCCAGCAGCGTAGGGGGGGGCCTGGGCGAGCAGTACTTC. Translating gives CASSVGGGLGEQYF.

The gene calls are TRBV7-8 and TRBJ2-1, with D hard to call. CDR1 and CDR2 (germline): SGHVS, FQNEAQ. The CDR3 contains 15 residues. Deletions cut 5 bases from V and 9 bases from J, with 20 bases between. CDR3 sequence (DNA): TGTGCCAGCAGCCCCGGGCCCCCACCCCCGATTGAGCAGTTCTTC. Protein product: CASSPGPPPPIEQFF.

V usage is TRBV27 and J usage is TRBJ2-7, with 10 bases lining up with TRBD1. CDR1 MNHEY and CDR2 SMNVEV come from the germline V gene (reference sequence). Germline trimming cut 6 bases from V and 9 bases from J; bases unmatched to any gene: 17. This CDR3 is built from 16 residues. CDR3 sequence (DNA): TGTGCCAGCAGGCCTCGATCCGGGACAGGGGAGAGGTGGCAGTACTTC. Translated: CASRPRSGTGERWQYF.

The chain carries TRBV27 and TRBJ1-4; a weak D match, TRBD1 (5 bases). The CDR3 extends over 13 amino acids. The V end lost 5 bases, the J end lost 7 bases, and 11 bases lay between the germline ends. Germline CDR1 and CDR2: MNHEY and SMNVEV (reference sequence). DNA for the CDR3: TGTGCCAGCAGTGAGGGGATGCGTGAAAAACTGTTTTTT. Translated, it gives CASSEGMREKLFF.

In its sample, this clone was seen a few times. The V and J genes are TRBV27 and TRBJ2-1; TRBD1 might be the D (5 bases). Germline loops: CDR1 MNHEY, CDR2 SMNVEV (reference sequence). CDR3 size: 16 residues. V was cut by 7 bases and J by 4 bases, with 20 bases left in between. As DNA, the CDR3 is TGTGCCAGCACCAAGACCCTAGGGGCCCCTTACAATGAGCAGTTCTTC. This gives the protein CASTKTLGAPYNEQFF.

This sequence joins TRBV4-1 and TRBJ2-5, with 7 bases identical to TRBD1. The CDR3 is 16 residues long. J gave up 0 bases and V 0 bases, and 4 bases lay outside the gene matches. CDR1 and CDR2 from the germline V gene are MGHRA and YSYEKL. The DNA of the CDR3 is TGCGCCAGCAGCCAAGAAAAGGGGGCTAACCAAGAGACCCAGTACTTC. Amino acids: CASSQEKGANQETQYF.

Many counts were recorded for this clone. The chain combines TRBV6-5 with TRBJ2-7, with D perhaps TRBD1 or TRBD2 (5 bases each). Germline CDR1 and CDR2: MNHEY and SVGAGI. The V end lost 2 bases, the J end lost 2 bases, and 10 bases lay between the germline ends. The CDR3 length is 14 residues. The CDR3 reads CASSYQTGPYEQYF. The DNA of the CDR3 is TGTGCCAGCAGTTACCAGACGGGACCCTACGAGCAGTACTTC.

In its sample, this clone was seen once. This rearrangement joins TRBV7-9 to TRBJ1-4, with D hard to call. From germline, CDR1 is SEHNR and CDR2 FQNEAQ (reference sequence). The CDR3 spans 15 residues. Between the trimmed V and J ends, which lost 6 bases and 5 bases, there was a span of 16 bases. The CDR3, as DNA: TGTGCCAGCAGGTCCTTCAGTGCTCCCAATGAAAAACTGTTTTTT. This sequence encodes CASRSFSAPNEKLFF.

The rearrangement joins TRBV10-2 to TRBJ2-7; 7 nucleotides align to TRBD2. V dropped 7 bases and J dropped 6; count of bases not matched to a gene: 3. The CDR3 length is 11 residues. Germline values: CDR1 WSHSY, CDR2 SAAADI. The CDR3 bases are TGCGCCAGCACGGGGACTACCGAGCAGTACTTC. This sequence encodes CASTGTTEQYF.

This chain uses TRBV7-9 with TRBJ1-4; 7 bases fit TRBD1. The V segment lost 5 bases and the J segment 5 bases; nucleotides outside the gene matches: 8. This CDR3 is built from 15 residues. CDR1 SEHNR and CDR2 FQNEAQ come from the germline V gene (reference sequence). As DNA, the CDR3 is TGTGCCAGCAGCCATCCGGGACAGTTGAATGAAAAACTGTTTTTT. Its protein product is CASSHPGQLNEKLFF.

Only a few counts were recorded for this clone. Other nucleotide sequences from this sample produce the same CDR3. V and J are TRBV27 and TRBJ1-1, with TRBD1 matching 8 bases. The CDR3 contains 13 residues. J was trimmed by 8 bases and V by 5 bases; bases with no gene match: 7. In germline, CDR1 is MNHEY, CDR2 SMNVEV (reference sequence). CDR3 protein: CASSTGGQREAFF. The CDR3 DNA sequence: TGTGCCAGCAGTACAGGGGGGCAAAGGGAAGCTTTCTTT.

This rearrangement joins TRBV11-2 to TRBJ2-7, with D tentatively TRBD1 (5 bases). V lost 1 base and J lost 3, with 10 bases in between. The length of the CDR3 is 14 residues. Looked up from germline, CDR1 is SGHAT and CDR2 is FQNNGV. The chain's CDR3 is CASSLGSRVYEQYF. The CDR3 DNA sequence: TGTGCCAGCAGCTTAGGGTCCAGGGTCTACGAGCAGTACTTC.

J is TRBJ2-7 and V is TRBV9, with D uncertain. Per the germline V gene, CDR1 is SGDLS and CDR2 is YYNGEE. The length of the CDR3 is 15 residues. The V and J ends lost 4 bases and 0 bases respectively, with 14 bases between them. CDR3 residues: CASSTRDHTSYEQYF. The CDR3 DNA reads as TGTGCCAGCAGCACCAGAGACCACACCTCCTACGAGCAGTACTTC.

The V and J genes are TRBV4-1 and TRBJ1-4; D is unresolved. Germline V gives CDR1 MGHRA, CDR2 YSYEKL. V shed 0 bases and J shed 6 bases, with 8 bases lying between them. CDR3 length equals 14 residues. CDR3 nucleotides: TGCGCCAGCAGCCAAGATTTTTCTGATGAAAAACTGTTTTTT. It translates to CASSQDFSDEKLFF.